This T cell receptor (beta chain) is drawn from a study of T cells in localized non-small cell lung cancer. About this clone: What it recognizes is unknown.

Assay: immunoSEQ multiplex PCR; the TCRdb copy retains only in-frame clones and omits some. The sample consists of 530 or so clones, approximately 40% of them appearing once. General study points: Sequencing involved a lone tumor region, leaving heterogeneity possible. Median detection of top 100 tumor clones in adjacent lung was about 60 clones. Uninvolved neighboring lung showed the greatest T cell clonality, exceeding tumor. Longer overall survival accompanied higher blood T cell density.

The material was lung tumor tissue, obtained before any cancer treatment. The receptor comes from a female donor aged 60 or older with stage I lung adenocarcinoma.

CDR3 nucleotide sequence: TGTGCCAGTAGTATCTCACAGGGTTCCTACAATGAGCAGTTCTTC. This encodes CASSISQGSYNEQFF. The chain has TRBV19 and TRBJ2-1; maybe TRBD1 (6 bases). V lost 3 bases to trimming and J lost 1 base, with 10 bases between them. The CDR3 contains 15 residues. Germline-derived CDR1 and CDR2 are LNHDA and SQIVND (reference sequence).